This T cell receptor beta chain stems from a study of blood T cells in healthy people across ages. This CDR3 has 12 amino acids. The germline gives CDR1 DFQATT, CDR2 SNEGSKA (reference sequence). The V end lost 3 bases, the J end lost 2 bases, and 6 bases lay between the germline ends. Study results and caveats: Fewer expanded clones and more diversity marked long-lived versus aged donors.

This clonotype was picked up many times. Antigen: not known. Combining a sample-barcoded 5' primer with a J-beta primer mix, a second PCR ran for 7 to 11 cycles. A template-switch adaptor containing 12 random nucleotides labeled each cDNA molecule. TCRdb reprocessed the 5' RACE reads via MiXCR and lists one record per CDR3 protein. This table has 1.5 million to 2 million distinct CDR3 sequences, 28% appearing once. This clonotype originated in a woman aged 25-40 years in good health. The sequencing input was blood. This chain uses TRBV20-1 with TRBJ2-3, with no clear D. The CDR3 DNA is TGCAGTGCTAGCGGAGACACAGATACGCAGTATTTT. Its translation: CSASGDTDTQYF.